Presented here are 12 T cell receptor beta chains from one specimen sequenced in a study of T cell repertoires in cytomegalovirus infection. MiXCR, applied by TCRdb to the reads, yields one record per CDR3 protein. The data show nearly 450,000 distinct CDR3 sequences, with approximately 31% seen just once and 12% to 15% held by the top ten. Source material: PBMCs. The receptors come from a human donor in good health (CMV status not recorded). Some clones in this sample may be carry-over from other donors' samples.

The rearrangement links TRBV28 to TRBJ1-6, with D perhaps TRBD1 (5 bases). V was clipped by 5 bases and J by 7 bases, with 12 bases between them. The length of the CDR3 is 14 residues. Germline V gives CDR1 MDHEN, CDR2 SYDVKM. Written as DNA, the CDR3 is TGTGCCAGCAGTCGACAGCTTACAAATTCACCCCTCCACTTT. Protein: CASSRQLTNSPLHF.

The V gene is TRBV5-1, the J gene TRBJ1-2; D gene unclear. Germline V gene sequence: CDR1 SGHRS, CDR2 YFSETQ. This CDR3 is built from 14 residues. The V gene lost 0 bases and the J gene lost 4 bases, with 10 bases spanning the gap. CDR3 in amino acids: CASSLEVGGYGYTF. Written as DNA, the CDR3 is TGCGCCAGCAGCTTGGAGGTGGGAGGCTATGGCTACACCTTC. Full variable domain (missing parts from reference TRBV5-1 and TRBJ1-2): KAGVTQTPRYLIKTRGQQVTLSCSPISGHRSVSWYQQTPGQGLQFLFEYFSETQRNKGNFPGRFSGRQFSNSRSEMNVSTLELGDSALYLCASSLEVGGYGYTFGSGTRLTVV.

At least ten counts were recorded for this clonotype. One end of the junction fails to match germline, which may point to a read error. V gene TRBV7-7 combines with J gene TRBJ2-2, with D perhaps TRBD1 (6 bases). The CDR3 is 16 amino acids. Germline V gene sequence: CDR1 SSHAT, CDR2 FNYEAQ (reference sequence). The CDR3 region has the DNA TGTGCTAGCAGCCTACAGTCGGGACACACAATTGGGGAGCTGTTTTTT. Its protein is CASSLQSGHTIGELFF. Based on the CDR3 plus reference TRBV7-7 and TRBJ2-2, the full variable domain is GAGVSQSPRYKVTKRGQDVTLRCDPISSHATLYWYQQALGQGPEFLTYFNYEAQPDKSGLPSDRFSAERPEGSISTLTIQRTEQRDSAMYRCASSLQSGHTIGELFFGEGSRLTVL.

This clonotype was picked up a small number of times. The V and J genes are TRBV7-8 and TRBJ1-4; no clear D gene. CDR1 is SGHVS and CDR2 is FQNEAQ in the germline V gene. The CDR3 runs to 16 residues. V gave up 5 bases and J gave up 5 bases, with 18 bases separating them. The CDR3 DNA is TGTGCCAGCAGCCTAGGAGCCGGAGGATCCAATGAAAAACTGTTTTTT. Amino acids: CASSLGAGGSNEKLFF.

This clonotype was detected many times. This sequence joins TRBV10-3 and TRBJ1-5, with 9 bases identical to TRBD1. Germline values: CDR1 ENHRY, CDR2 SYGVKD. The CDR3 runs 14 residues. The V and J ends lost 5 bases and 10 bases, in that order; junction bases with no gene match: 9. CDR3 coding DNA: TGTGCCATCAGTCCGGGACAGGGAGTAGATCCCCAGCATTTT. Its protein is CAISPGQGVDPQHF.

This clonotype has a count of ten or more. The chain uses TRBV7-2 and TRBJ2-1; D gene unclear. CDR1 and CDR2 (germline): SGHTA, FQGNSA. With 5 bases removed from V and 7 bases from J, the gap between germline ends came to 15 bases. This CDR3 region has 14 residues. The CDR3 region is CASSVPPARNEQFF. As DNA, the CDR3 is TGTGCCAGCAGCGTTCCGCCCGCTAGGAATGAGCAGTTCTTC.

This chain connects TRBV7-8 to TRBJ2-3, with D possibly being TRBD2 (5 bases). Germline CDR1 SGHVS, CDR2 FQNEAQ. The CDR3 is 14 residues long. The V gene lost 5 bases and the J gene lost 4 bases, with 13 bases spanning the gap. CDR3 in amino acids: CASSLRTPPDTQYF. DNA for the CDR3: TGTGCCAGCAGCCTTCGGACTCCCCCAGATACGCAGTATTTT.

The V gene is TRBV6-5, the J gene TRBJ1-3; D may be TRBD1 (5 bases). V was cut by 2 bases and J by 1 base, with 9 bases left in between. This CDR3 is 15 amino acids long. The germline V gene encodes CDR1 MNHEY and CDR2 SVGAGI. The DNA of the CDR3 is TGTGCCAGCAGTTACGAAGGGGATTCTGGAAACACCATATATTTT. Its translation: CASSYEGDSGNTIYF.

This clonotype showed up just a few times. This chain connects TRBV2 to TRBJ1-1, with D possibly matching TRBD1 (5 bases). Germline V gene sequence: CDR1 SNHLY, CDR2 FYNNEI. The V gene lost 4 bases and the J gene lost 5 bases, with 11 bases spanning the gap. CDR3 length equals 13 residues. CDR3 loop: CASSAGHWTEAFF. CDR3 bases: TGTGCCAGCAGTGCAGGGCACTGGACTGAAGCTTTCTTT. Based on the CDR3 plus reference TRBV2 and TRBJ1-1, the full variable domain is EPEVTQTPSHQVTQMGQEVILRCVPISNHLYFYWYRQILGQKVEFLVSFYNNEISEKSEIFDDQFSVERPDGSNFTLKIRSTKLEDSAMYFCASSAGHWTEAFFGQGTRLTVV.

This clonotype has only a few counts. The chain couples TRBV6-1 to TRBJ1-5, with 7 bases identical to TRBD1. With V trimmed by 1 base and J by 5 bases, 2 bases remained unmatched. The CDR3 covers 14 residues. The germline V gene encodes CDR1 MNHNS and CDR2 SASEGT. CDR3 sequence: CASSEEQGYQPQHF. The CDR3, as DNA: TGTGCCAGCAGTGAAGAACAGGGGTATCAGCCCCAGCATTTT.

Worth noting for this clonotype: This may be a read error, as it is one base from a much larger clone. Given the absence of the conserved phenylalanine or tryptophan at the CDR3 end, a read error is likely. V usage is TRBV7-2 and J usage is TRBJ2-1; no clear D. The CDR3 runs 12 residues. Trimming pared 2 bases from V and 7 bases from J, leaving 6 bases between. Germline V gene lookup returns CDR1 SGHTA and CDR2 FQGNSA. CDR3 sequence (DNA): TGTGCCAGCAGCTTATACCGGAATGAGCAGTTCGTC. This codes for CASSLYRNEQFV.

There are a few counts of this clonotype. The junction differs from germline at one of its ends, possibly a read error. The chain carries TRBV7-7 and TRBJ2-2; TRBD2 matches 8 bases. The CDR3 totals 16 residues. The germline gives CDR1 SSHAT, CDR2 FNYEAQ (reference sequence). The CDR3 is CASSLAGGAMAGELFF. CDR3 sequence (DNA): TGTGCTAGCAGCTTAGCCGGGGGGGCTATGGCCGGGGAGCTGTTTTTT.